This T cell receptor (beta chain) was identified during a study of shared clonotypes between healthy human individuals (dated by TCRdb to 2019 to 2021). Context from the whole study: Three men and a couple of women, aged 18 to 49 years, made up the cohort. For each donor, three plates each were used for CD4 naive and CD4 memory, two plates were used for CD8 naive, and one plate was used for CD8 memory. To estimate repertoire size and how much clonotypes are shared between individuals, the study performed deep sequencing of blood TCR repertoires from about 5 healthy adults. To increase sequencing depth and limit assay-specific biases, TCR repertoire library preparation and sequencing were carried out by different laboratories using diverse techniques. Per donor, leukapheresis produced somewhere between about 0.9 and 10 billion PBMCs. The full study reports these points: Compared with non-shared clonotypes, the clonotypes found in all four sorted-subset donors had higher generation probabilities. About 5% of naive CD4, roughly 3.6% of naive CD8, approximately 2% of memory CD4, and less than 0.45% of memory CD8 clonotypes were shared across several donors. Because the study included only a small number of donors, the genetic and exposure-history diversity represented was limited. Based on pairwise subsampling, the degree of clonotype sharing among donors was expected to be affected by sequencing depth. Sampling was limited to blood, and TCR repertoires in tissue likely differ from TCR repertoires in blood. Larger estimated clonotype richness was generally found for naive subsets than for memory subsets. Rarefaction of sorted-subset datasets indicated incomplete sequencing despite the large sequencing depth.

This clone has a handful of counts. Its antigen remains undetermined. No much larger clone is present one base from it, and per-base qualities are unavailable. Donors were healthy HIV-negative adults with no recently reported acute infections or vaccinations. Every donor was a Caucasian adult residing in Nashville, Tennessee, USA. CD4+ T cells were enriched by magnetic negative selection; naive cells were then positively selected on CD45RA, and the negative fraction formed the memory subset. After blood collection by leukapheresis, PBMCs were isolated using Ficoll-Histopaque density gradient centrifugation and then cryopreserved in the vapor phase of liquid nitrogen. Analytical flow cytometry was used to check the purity and quantity of each magnetically sorted T cell population. From each sorted fraction, genomic DNA was isolated and quantified by UV absorbance on a Nanodrop 2000c. The CDR3 holds 11 amino acids from the cysteine to the phenylalanine. Kept here is only the CDR3 DNA, which spans 33 bases and is read in frame from base 1. Taken from the germline V gene (reference sequence), the CDR1 and CDR2 loops are GTSNPN and SVGIG. The V and J ends are trimmed by 5 bases and 0 bases, leaving 4 bases between them.

Using the deep immunoSEQ assay, TCR CDR3 regions were amplified from genomic DNA by multiplex PCR. Extracted genomic DNA from each cell subset was spread evenly across all wells of several immunoSEQ 96-well plates, with each plate serving as a replicate. For sorted subsets, around 200 ng genomic DNA, equal to some 30,000 T cell genomes, was loaded into each replicate PCR. Purified libraries were measured with a Qubit 3.0 fluorometer, size-checked on a Bioanalyzer 2100, and measured again with the KAPA Library Quantification kit. A separate single-read 150-cycle Illumina NextSeq 550 flow cell was used to sequence each immunoSEQ 96-well plate. Per the source publication's procedure: Because the immunoSEQ output held only junctional sequences and lacked quality scores, the filtering could not match the filtering applied to full-length reads. Sequences were annotated with PyIR, a Python wrapper for IgBLAST v1.9, and V/J genes and CDR3 were assigned using IMGT germline references. Any read was removed if the V/J assignment was weak (E-value above 1e-6), the CDR3 was missing, or the read contained stop codons, out-of-frame junctions, or ambiguous translated residues. A V3J clonotype was defined by an identical inferred V gene, J gene, and CDR3 amino acid sequence. To compute the percentage overlap between repertoires, the number of shared unique clonotypes was divided by the size of the smaller repertoire. Richness of each repertoire was evaluated using RTK rarefaction, the Chao1 estimator, and Recon v2.1 estimates of unobserved clonotypes. Generation probabilities for all TCRbeta clonotypes obtained by the gDNA method from a few donors were computed using OLGA. TCRdb mirrors the immuneACCESS table, restricted to in-frame sequences. Some clones are absent from its copies; in checked studies, under half trace to an unresolved V gene, and the reason for the others is unknown. From that table come the V and J calls and clone size; the DNA was used to work out D and trimming. The sample profile shows millions of clones; 85% to 95% of them were found once. The ten largest clones add up to over 0.12% of the sample.

The receptor was derived from a man aged 18 to 30 in good health. The sequenced sample consisted of naive CD4+ T cells sorted from blood. The cell subset or site label on this specimen signifies: CD45RA+ positively selected. This sequence uses TRBV30 and TRBJ1-1; a confident D gene designation cannot be given. The CDR3 reads as follows: CAWEMNTEAFF. The DNA is TGTGCCTGGGAGATGAACACTGAAGCTTTCTTT.